Listed here is a single TCR beta chain. Antigen unknown. This CDR3 is built from 15 residues. CDR1 and CDR2 (germline): MNHNS, SASEGT. The V end was cut by 3 bases, the J end by 2 bases, with 13 bases between. With 60 Vbeta and 13 Jbeta primers, the PCR was carried out. Data came from immunoSEQ multiplex PCR; TCRdb stores just in-frame clones and leaves some out. The table has about 150,000 clones, around 77% seen once. The sample originates from a study of cytomegalovirus exposure and HLA in healthy donors. Overall study context: In a previous analysis, about 100 million unique TCR beta sequences were found from some 180 million T cells.

Broader study findings: Reported findings show TCR beta sequences accurately forecast HLA-A and HLA-B alleles in most subjects.

V gene TRBV6-1 combines with J gene TRBJ1-1; a possible D gene is TRBD1 (5 bases). The sequence came from a man aged 40-49 years in good health and CMV-seronegative. The specimen sequenced was PBMCs. CDR3 bases: TGTGCCAGCAGTGATCGAGGAAGGGGAAACACTGAAGCTTTCTTT. Protein product: CASSDRGRGNTEAFF.